What follows is one T cell receptor beta chain and its context. This sample was included in a study of blood T cell repertoires in COVID-19. As for the study in general: In each case, the material was cDNA or gDNA derived from T cells, B-cell-depleted T cells, or PBMCs.

Generated by immunoSEQ multiplex PCR, the TCRdb table keeps only in-frame clones and is missing some. This repertoire shows about 55,000 clones, approximately 84% found once; its top ten account for roughly 15%. This CDR3 is built from 16 residues. With 2 bases removed from V and 5 bases from J, the gap between germline ends came to 18 bases. The germline V gene has CDR1 KGHSH and CDR2 LQKENI. The clonotype originates from a human donor with active COVID-19. The donor label of this sample is uncertain. Material: peripheral blood. This chain links TRBV18 with TRBJ1-1, with a weak D call TRBD1 (6 bases). DNA for the CDR3: TGTGCCAGCTCACCATATAGCGGGGGCGCCGGGACTGAAGCTTTCTTT. This encodes CASSPYSGGAGTEAFF.